The 2 T cell receptor beta chains listed next were all sequenced from one sample in a study of blood T cell repertoires in COVID-19. Only in-frame clones appear in the TCRdb table, and some are missing; sequencing was by immunoSEQ multiplex PCR. This table has more than 80,000 clones, less than 80% appearing once. Sequencing was carried out using peripheral blood. The receptors come from a man at least 80 years old with COVID-19, enrolled during active disease.

The chain is built from TRBV19 and TRBJ2-1; maybe TRBD2 (5 bases). Germline assignment: CDR1 LNHDA and CDR2 SQIVND (reference sequence). CDR3 length: 14 amino acids. With 4 bases removed from V and 8 bases from J, the gap between germline ends came to 15 bases. CDR3 DNA: TGTGCCAGTAGTAGGGAGTTCACAAGCCATGAGCAGTTCTTC. Translation: CASSREFTSHEQFF.

The chain uses TRBV11-1 and TRBJ2-2; D might be TRBD2 (6 bases). From germline, CDR1 is SGHAT and CDR2 FQDESV (reference sequence). This CDR3 is 14 amino acids long. Trimming took off 7 bases at V and 5 bases at J, with 14 bases between the two ends. CDR3 bases: TGTGCCAGCAACCCCGGACGGGAGACCGGGGAGCTGTTTTTT. The encoded protein is CASNPGRETGELFF.